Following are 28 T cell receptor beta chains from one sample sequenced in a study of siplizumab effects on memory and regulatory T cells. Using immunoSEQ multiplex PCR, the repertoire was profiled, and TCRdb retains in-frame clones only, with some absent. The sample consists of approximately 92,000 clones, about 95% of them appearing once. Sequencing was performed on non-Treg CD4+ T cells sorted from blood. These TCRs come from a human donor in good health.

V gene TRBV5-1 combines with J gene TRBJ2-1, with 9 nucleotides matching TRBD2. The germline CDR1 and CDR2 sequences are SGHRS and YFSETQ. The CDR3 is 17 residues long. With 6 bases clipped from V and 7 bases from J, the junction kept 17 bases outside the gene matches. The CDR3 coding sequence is TGCGCCAGCACCCCCTCCCTAGGCGGGAGGGGGGGAAATGAGCAGTTCTTC. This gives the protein CASTPSLGGRGGNEQFF.

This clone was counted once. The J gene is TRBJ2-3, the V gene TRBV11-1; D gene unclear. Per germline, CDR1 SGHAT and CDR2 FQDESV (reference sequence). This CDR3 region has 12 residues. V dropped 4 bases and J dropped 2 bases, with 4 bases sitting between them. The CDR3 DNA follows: TGTGCCAGCAGCTCGTTCACAGATACGCAGTATTTT. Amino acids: CASSSFTDTQYF.

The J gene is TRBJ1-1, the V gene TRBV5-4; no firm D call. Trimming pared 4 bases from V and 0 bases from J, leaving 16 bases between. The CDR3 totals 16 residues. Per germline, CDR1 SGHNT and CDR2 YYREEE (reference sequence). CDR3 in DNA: TGTGCCAGCAGCCGATGGACCGATTTTATGAACACTGAAGCTTTCTTT. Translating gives CASSRWTDFMNTEAFF.

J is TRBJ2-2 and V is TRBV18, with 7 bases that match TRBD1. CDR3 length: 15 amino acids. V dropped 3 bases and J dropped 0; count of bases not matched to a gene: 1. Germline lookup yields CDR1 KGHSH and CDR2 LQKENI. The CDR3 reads CASSPGQTNTGELFF. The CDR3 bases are TGTGCCAGCTCACCGGGACAGACGAACACCGGGGAGCTGTTTTTT.

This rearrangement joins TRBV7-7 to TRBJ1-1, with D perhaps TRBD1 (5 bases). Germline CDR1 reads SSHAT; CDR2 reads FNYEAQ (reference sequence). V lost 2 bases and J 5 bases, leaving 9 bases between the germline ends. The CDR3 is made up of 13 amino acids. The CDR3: CASSLNRQTEAFF. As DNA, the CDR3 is TGTGCCAGCAGCTTAAATCGACAGACTGAAGCTTTCTTT.

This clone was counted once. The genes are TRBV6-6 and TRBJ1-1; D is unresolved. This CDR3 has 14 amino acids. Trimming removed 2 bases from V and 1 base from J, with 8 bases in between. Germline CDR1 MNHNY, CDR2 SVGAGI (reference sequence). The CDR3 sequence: CASSYPHSNTEAFF. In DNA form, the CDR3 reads TGTGCCAGCAGTTACCCGCATTCGAACACTGAAGCTTTCTTT.

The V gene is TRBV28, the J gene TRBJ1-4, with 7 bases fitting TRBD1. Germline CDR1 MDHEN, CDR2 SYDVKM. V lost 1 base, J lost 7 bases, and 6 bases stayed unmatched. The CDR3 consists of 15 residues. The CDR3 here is CASSLSQGVGEKLFF. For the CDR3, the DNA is TGTGCCAGCAGTTTATCTCAGGGGGTGGGTGAAAAACTGTTTTTT.

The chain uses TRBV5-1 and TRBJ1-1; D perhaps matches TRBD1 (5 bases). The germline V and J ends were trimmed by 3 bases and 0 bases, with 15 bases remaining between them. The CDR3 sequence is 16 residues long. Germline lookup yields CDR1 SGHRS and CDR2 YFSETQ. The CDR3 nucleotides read TGCGCCAGCAGCTCATACCGGGACGGAATGAACACTGAAGCTTTCTTT. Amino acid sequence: CASSSYRDGMNTEAFF.

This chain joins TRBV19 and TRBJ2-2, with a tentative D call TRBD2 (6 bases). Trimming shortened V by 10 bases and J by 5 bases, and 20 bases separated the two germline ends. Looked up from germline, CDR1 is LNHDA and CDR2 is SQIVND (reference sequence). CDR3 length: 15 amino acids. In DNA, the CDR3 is TGTGCCACCCTGGGCCGGGGGAGAGGTACCGGGGAGCTGTTTTTT. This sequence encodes CATLGRGRGTGELFF.

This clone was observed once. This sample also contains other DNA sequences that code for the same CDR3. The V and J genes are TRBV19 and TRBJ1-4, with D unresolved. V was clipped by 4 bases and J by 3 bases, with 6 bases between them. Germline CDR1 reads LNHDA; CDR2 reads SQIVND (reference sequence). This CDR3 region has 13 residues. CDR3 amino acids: CASSTGSNEKLFF. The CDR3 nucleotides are TGTGCCAGTAGTACAGGATCTAATGAAAAACTGTTTTTT.

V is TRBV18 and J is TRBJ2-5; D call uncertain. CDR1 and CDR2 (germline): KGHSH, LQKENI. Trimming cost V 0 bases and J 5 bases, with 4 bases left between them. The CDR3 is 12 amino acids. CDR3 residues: CASSPPRETQYF. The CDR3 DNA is TGTGCCAGCTCACCACCAAGGGAGACCCAGTACTTC. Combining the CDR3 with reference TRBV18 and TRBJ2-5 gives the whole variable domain NAGVMQNPRHLVRRRGQEARLRCSPMKGHSHVYWYRQLPEEGLKFMVYLQKENIIDESGMPKERFSAEFPKEGPSILRIQQVVRGDSAAYFCASSPPRETQYFGPGTRLLVL.

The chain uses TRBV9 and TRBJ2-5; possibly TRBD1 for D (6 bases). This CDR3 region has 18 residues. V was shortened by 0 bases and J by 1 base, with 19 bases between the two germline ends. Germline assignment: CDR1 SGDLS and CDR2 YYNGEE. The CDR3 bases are TGTGCCAGCAGCGTAGCTTACCGGGGCAGGGACACCCAAGAGACCCAGTACTTC. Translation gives CASSVAYRGRDTQETQYF. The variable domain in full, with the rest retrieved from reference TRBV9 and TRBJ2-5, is DSGVTQTPKHLITATGQRVTLRCSPRSGDLSVYWYQQSLDQGLQFLIQYYNGEERAKGNILERFSAQQFPDLHSELNLSSLELGDSALYFCASSVAYRGRDTQETQYFGPGTRLLVL.

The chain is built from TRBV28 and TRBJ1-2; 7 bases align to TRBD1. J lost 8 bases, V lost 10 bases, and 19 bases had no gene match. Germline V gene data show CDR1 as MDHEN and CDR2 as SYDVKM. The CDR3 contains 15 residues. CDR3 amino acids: CATELIGTALGGYTF. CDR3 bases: TGTGCCACCGAATTGATCGGGACAGCCCTTGGAGGCTACACCTTC.

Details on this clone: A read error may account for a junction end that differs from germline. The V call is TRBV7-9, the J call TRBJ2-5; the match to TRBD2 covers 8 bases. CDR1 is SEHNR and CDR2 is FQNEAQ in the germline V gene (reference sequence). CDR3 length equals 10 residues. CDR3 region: CASSQGLGDF. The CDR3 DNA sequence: TGTGCCAGCAGCCAGGGACTAGGCGACTTC.

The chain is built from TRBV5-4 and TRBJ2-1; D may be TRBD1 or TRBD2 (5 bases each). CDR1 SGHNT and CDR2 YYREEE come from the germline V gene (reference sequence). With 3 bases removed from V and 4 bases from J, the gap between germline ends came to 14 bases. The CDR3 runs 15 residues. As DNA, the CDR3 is TGTGCCAGCAGCTCCGAGGGACGCCCATACAATGAGCAGTTCTTC. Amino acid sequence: CASSSEGRPYNEQFF.

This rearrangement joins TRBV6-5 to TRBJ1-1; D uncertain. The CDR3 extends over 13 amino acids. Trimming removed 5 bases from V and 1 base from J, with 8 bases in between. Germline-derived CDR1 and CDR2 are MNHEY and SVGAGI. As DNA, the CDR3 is TGTGCCAGCAGTGTTCTGTGGAACACTGAAGCTTTCTTT. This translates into CASSVLWNTEAFF.

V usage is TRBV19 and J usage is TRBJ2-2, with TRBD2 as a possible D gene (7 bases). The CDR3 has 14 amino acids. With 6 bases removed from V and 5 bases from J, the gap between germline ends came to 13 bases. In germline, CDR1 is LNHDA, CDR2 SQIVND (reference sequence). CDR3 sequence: CASSGGPRTGELFF. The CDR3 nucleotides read TGTGCCAGTAGCGGGGGGCCTAGGACCGGGGAGCTGTTTTTT.

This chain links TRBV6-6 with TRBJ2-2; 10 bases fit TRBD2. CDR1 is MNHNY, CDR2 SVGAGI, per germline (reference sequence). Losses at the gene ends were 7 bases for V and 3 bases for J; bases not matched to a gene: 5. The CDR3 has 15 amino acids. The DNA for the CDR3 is TGTGCCAGCAACCCTAGCGGGGGTTACACCGGGGAGCTGTTTTTT. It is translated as CASNPSGGYTGELFF.

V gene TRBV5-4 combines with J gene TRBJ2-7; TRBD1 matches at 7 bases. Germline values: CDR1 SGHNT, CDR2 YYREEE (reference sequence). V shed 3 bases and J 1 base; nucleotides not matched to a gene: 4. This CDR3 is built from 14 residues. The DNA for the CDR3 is TGTGCCAGCAGCTCACAGGGGCCTTCCTACGAGCAGTACTTC. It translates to CASSSQGPSYEQYF.

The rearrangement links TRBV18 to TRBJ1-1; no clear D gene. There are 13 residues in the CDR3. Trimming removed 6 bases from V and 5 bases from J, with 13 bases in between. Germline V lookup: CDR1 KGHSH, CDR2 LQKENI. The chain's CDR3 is CASSRGGLTEAFF. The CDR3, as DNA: TGTGCCAGCTCCCGCGGAGGTTTGACTGAAGCTTTCTTT.

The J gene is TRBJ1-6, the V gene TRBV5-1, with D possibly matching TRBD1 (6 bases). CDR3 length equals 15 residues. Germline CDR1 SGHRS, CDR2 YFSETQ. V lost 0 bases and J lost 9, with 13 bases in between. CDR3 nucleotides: TGCGCCAGCAGCTTGGTGGCGACCAGGGGTTCACCCCTCCACTTT. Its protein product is CASSLVATRGSPLHF.

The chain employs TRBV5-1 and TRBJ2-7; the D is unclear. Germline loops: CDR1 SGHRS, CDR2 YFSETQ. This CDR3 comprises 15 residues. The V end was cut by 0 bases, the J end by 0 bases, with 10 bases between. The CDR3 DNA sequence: TGCGCCAGCAGCTTGGATCCAGGAGCCTCCTACGAGCAGTACTTC. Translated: CASSLDPGASYEQYF.

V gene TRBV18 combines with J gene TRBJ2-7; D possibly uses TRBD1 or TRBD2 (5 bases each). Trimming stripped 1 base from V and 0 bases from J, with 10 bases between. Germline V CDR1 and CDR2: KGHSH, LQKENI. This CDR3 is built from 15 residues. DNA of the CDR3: TGTGCCAGCTCACCACTTGGGGGAAGCTCCTACGAGCAGTACTTC. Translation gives CASSPLGGSSYEQYF.

The CDR3, as DNA: TGCAGCGCGGCCCCCACCGCAACTAATGAAAAACTGTTTTTT. Protein sequence: CSAAPTATNEKLFF. The gene calls are TRBV29-1 and TRBJ1-4; no definite D call. Trimming took 7 bases from V and 0 from J, leaving 12 bases between them. Per the germline V gene, CDR1 is SQVTM and CDR2 is ANQGSEA. The CDR3 has 14 residues.

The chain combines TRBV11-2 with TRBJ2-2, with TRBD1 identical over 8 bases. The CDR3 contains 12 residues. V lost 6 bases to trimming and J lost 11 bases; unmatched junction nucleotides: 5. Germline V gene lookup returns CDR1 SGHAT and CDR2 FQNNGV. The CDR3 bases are TGTGCCAGCAGGAAACAGGGGGGCGAGCTGTTTTTT. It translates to CASRKQGGELFF.

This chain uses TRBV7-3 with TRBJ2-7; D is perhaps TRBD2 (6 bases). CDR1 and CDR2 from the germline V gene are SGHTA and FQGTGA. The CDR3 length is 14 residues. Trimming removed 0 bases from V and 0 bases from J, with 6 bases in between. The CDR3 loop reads CASSLTSGSYEQYF. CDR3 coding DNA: TGTGCCAGCAGCTTAACTAGCGGCTCCTACGAGCAGTACTTC.

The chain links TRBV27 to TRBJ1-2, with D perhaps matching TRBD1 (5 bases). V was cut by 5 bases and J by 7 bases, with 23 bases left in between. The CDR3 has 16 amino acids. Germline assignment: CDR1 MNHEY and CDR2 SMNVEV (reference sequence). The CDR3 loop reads CASSRNTGTAGGGYTF. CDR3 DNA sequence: TGTGCCAGCAGTCGGAACACCGGGACCGCCGGAGGTGGCTACACCTTC.

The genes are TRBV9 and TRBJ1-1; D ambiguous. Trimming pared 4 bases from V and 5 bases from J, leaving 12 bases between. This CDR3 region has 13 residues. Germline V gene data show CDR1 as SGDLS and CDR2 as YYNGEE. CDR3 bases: TGTGCCAGCAGCCTTGAACTTAAGACTGAAGCTTTCTTT. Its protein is CASSLELKTEAFF.